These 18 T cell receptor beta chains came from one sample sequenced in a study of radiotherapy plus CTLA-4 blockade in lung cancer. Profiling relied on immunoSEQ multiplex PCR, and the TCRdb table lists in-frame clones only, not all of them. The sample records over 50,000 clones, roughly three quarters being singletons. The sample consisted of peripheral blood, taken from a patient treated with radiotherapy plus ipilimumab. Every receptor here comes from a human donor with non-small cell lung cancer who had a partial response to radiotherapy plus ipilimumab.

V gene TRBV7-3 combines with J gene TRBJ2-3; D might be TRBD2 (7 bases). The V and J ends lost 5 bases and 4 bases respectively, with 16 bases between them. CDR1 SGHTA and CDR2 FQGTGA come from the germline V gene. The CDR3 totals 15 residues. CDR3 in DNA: TGTGCCAGCAGCGTAGATGGGGGGGCCCCAGATACGCAGTATTTT. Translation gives CASSVDGGAPDTQYF.

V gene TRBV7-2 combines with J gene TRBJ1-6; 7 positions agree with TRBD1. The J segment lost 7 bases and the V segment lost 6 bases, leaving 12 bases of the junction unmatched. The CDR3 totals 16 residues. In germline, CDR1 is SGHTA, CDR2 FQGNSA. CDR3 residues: CASSASQGTSNSPLHF. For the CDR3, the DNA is TGTGCCAGCAGTGCCTCACAGGGGACCAGCAATTCACCCCTCCACTTT.

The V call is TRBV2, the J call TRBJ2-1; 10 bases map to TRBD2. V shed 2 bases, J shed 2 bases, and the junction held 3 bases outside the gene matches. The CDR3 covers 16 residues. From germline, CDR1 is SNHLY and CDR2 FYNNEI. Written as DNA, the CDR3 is TGTGCCAGCAGTGAAACCAGCGGGGGGGCCTACAATGAGCAGTTCTTC. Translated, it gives CASSETSGGAYNEQFF.

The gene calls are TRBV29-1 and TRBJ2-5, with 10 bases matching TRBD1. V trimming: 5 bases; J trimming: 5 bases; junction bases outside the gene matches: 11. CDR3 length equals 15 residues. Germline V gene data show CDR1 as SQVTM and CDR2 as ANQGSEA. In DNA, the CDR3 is TGCAGCGTTCAGACGACAGGGGGCGTCGGGGAGACCCAGTACTTC. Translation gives CSVQTTGGVGETQYF.

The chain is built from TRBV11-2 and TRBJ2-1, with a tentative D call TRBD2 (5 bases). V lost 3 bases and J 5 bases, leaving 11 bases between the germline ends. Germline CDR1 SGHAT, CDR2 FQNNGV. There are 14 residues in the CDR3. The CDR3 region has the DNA TGTGCCAGCAGCTTTCGGGGAAACCACAATGAGCAGTTCTTC. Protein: CASSFRGNHNEQFF.

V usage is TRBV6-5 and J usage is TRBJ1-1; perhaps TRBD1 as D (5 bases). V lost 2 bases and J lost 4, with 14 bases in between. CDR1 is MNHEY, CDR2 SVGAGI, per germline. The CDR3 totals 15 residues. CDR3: CASSYKGSVGTEAFF. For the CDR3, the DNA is TGTGCCAGCAGTTACAAGGGGTCGGTAGGCACTGAAGCTTTCTTT.

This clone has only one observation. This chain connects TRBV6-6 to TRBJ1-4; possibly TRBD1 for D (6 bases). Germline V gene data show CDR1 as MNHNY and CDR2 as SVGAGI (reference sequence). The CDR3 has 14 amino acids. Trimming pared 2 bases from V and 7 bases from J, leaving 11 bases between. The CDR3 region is CASSYEGEGEKLFF. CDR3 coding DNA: TGTGCCAGCAGTTACGAGGGGGAGGGTGAAAAACTGTTTTTT.

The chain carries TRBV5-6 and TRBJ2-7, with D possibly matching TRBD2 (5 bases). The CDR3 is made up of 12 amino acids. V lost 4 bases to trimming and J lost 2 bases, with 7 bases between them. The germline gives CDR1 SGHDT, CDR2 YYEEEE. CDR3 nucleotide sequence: TGTGCCAGCAGCGGACTGACCTACGAGCAGTACTTC. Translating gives CASSGLTYEQYF. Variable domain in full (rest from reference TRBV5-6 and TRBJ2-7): DAGVTQSPTHLIKTRGQQVTLRCSPKSGHDTVSWYQQALGQGPQFIFQYYEEEERQRGNFPDRFSGHQFPNYSSELNVNALLLGDSALYLCASSGLTYEQYFGPGTRLTVT.

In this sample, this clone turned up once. Written as DNA, the CDR3 is TGCGCCAGCAGCTTGAGAGGGACTGGGACCTACGAGCAGTACTTC. This encodes CASSLRGTGTYEQYF. The genes are TRBV5-1 and TRBJ2-7, with D perhaps TRBD2 (6 bases). Looked up from germline, CDR1 is SGHRS and CDR2 is YFSETQ. V was trimmed by 1 base and J by 2 bases, leaving 13 bases between them. The CDR3 totals 15 residues. Supplemented by reference TRBV5-1 and TRBJ2-7, the full variable domain reads KAGVTQTPRYLIKTRGQQVTLSCSPISGHRSVSWYQQTPGQGLQFLFEYFSETQRNKGNFPGRFSGRQFSNSRSEMNVSTLELGDSALYLCASSLRGTGTYEQYFGPGTRLTVT.

The CDR3 region is CASSVGGPPFNEQFF. The CDR3, as DNA: TGTGCCAGCAGCGTCGGGGGGCCCCCTTTCAATGAGCAGTTCTTC. The chain uses TRBV7-6 and TRBJ2-1; a weak D match, TRBD2 (7 bases). The CDR3 runs 15 residues. V lost 5 bases and J lost 6, with 17 bases in between. CDR1 SGHVS and CDR2 FNYEAQ come from the germline V gene.

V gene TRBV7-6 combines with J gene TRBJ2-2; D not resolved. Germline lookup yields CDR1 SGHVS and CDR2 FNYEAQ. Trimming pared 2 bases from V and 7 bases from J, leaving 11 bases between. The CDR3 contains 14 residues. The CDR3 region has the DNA TGTGCCAGCAGCTTAAATCAGGCTAACGGGGAGCTGTTTTTT. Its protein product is CASSLNQANGELFF.

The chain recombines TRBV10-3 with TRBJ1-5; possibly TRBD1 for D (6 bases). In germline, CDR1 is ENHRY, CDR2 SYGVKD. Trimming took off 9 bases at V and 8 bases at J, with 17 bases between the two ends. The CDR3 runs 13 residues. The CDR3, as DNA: TGTGCCATTGGAAGCGGGGGGCCGGAGCCCCAGCATTTT. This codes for CAIGSGGPEPQHF.

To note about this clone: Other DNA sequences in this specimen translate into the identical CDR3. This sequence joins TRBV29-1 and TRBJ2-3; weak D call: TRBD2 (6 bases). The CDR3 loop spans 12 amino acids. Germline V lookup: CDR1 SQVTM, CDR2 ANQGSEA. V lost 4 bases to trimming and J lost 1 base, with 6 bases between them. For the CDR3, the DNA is TGCAGCGTTGGCGGGGGCACAGATACGCAGTATTTT. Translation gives CSVGGGTDTQYF.

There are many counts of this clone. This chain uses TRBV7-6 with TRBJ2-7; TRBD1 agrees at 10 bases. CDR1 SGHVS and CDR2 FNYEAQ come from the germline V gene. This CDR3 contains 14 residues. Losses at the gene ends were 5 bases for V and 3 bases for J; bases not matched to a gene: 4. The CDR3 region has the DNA TGTGCCAGCAGCCGGGACAGGGGCGACTACGAGCAGTACTTC. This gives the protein CASSRDRGDYEQYF.

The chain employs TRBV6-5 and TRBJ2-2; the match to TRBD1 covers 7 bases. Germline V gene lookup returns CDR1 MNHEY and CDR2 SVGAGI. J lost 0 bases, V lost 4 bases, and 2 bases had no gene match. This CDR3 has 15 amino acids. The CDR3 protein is CASSFTGANTGELFF. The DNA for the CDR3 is TGTGCCAGCAGTTTTACAGGGGCGAACACCGGGGAGCTGTTTTTT.

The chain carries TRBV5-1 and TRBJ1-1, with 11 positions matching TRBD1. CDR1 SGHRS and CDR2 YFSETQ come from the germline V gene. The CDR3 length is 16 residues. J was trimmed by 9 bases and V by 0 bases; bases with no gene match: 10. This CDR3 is CASSLASGTGGRQAFF. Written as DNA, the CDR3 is TGCGCCAGCAGCTTGGCCTCCGGGACAGGGGGGAGACAAGCTTTCTTT.

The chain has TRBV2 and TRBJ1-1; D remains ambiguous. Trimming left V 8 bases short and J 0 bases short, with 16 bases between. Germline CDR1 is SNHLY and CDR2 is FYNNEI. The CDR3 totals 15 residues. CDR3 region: CASLETGVMNTEAFF. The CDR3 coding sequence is TGTGCCAGCCTCGAAACCGGGGTCATGAACACTGAAGCTTTCTTT.

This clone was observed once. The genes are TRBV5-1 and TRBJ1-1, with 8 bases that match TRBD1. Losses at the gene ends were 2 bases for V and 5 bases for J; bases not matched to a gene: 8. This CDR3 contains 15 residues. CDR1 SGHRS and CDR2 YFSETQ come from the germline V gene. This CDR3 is CASSFGQGRLTEAFF. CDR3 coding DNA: TGCGCCAGCAGCTTTGGACAGGGCAGGTTGACTGAAGCTTTCTTT.